This T cell receptor (beta chain) emerged from a study of T-cell reconstitution after alpha-beta-depleted transplantation in children. J was trimmed by 4 bases and V by 3 bases; bases with no gene match: 12. The CDR3 length is 17 residues. Germline CDR1 reads SGHRS; CDR2 reads YFSETQ. Unique molecular identifiers were used to barcode this TCRbeta library. TCRdb recomputed calls from the PCR reads with MiXCR, one row per CDR3 protein. The repertoire includes about 830,000 distinct CDR3 sequences, approximately 15% of them detected once, and 5% sits in the top ten. Study-wide results and caveats: After one year, T-cell counts and TCRbeta diversity mostly came from new T cells.

This clonotype was counted a few times. Its antigen remains unknown. The sample in question was PBMCs, mostly from graft donor cells, obtained 360 days after TCRalphabeta/CD19-depleted stem cell transplant. The TCR originated in a male patient aged 5 to 17 who had a stem cell transplant for acute lymphoblastic leukemia, so the T cells may come from the graft donor. V usage is TRBV5-1 and J usage is TRBJ1-4, with 7 bases aligning to TRBD1. CDR3 loop: CASSYTGQAPFNEKLFF. CDR3 bases: TGCGCCAGCAGCTATACTGGACAGGCCCCCTTTAATGAAAAACTGTTTTTT. Full variable domain (outside the CDR3, taken from reference TRBV5-1 and TRBJ1-4): KAGVTQTPRYLIKTRGQQVTLSCSPISGHRSVSWYQQTPGQGLQFLFEYFSETQRNKGNFPGRFSGRQFSNSRSEMNVSTLELGDSALYLCASSYTGQAPFNEKLFFGSGTQLSVL.